The 12 T cell receptor beta chains in this list originate from one sample, sequenced in a study of shared T cell receptors in the human thymus. Measured with immunoSEQ multiplex PCR; TCRdb has only the in-frame clones, and not every one. The repertoire has 550,000 to 800,000 clones, approximately 85% of them found once; the top ten carry roughly 0.01%. The same specimen was also included in a second study, on human thymus T cells.

Sequenced input: thymocytes. Receptors originate from a girl less than two years old with a congenital heart defect.

This clone has only a few counts. The chain is built from TRBV4-2 and TRBJ2-3; tentatively, D is TRBD2 (5 bases). The CDR3 runs to 17 residues. V was shortened by 3 bases and J by 2 bases, with 18 bases between the two germline ends. Looked up from germline, CDR1 is LGHNA and CDR2 is YNFKEQ. The CDR3 coding sequence is TGTGCCAGCAGCCACCATAAGGCGCGACTACCCACAGATACGCAGTATTTT. Its translation: CASSHHKARLPTDTQYF.

This clone was picked up a small number of times. The chain has TRBV5-6 and TRBJ1-1, with 12 bases lining up with TRBD1. V lost 3 bases and J lost 7; bases outside the gene matches: 10. Germline CDR1 and CDR2: SGHDT and YYEEEE. The CDR3 length is 16 residues. The CDR3 protein is CASSWGYGTGGGEAFF. The CDR3 coding sequence is TGTGCCAGCAGCTGGGGCTATGGGACAGGGGGCGGTGAAGCTTTCTTT. Full variable domain (missing parts from reference TRBV5-6 and TRBJ1-1): DAGVTQSPTHLIKTRGQQVTLRCSPKSGHDTVSWYQQALGQGPQFIFQYYEEEERQRGNFPDRFSGHQFPNYSSELNVNALLLGDSALYLCASSWGYGTGGGEAFFGQGTRLTVV.

This clone was seen more than once but under ten times. The V gene is TRBV5-1, the J gene TRBJ2-7; the D gene is possibly TRBD2 (6 bases). CDR1 and CDR2 (germline): SGHRS, YFSETQ. V lost 0 bases and J lost 2, with 15 bases in between. This CDR3 contains 16 residues. CDR3 loop: CASSLEENSGPYEQYF. The DNA for the CDR3 is TGCGCCAGCAGCTTGGAAGAAAATAGCGGACCCTACGAGCAGTACTTC. Variable domain in full (rest from reference TRBV5-1 and TRBJ2-7): KAGVTQTPRYLIKTRGQQVTLSCSPISGHRSVSWYQQTPGQGLQFLFEYFSETQRNKGNFPGRFSGRQFSNSRSEMNVSTLELGDSALYLCASSLEENSGPYEQYFGPGTRLTVT.

This chain uses TRBV5-1 with TRBJ1-2; a weak D match, TRBD1 (5 bases). The CDR3 is made up of 16 amino acids. V was pared by 5 bases and J by 0 bases, with 17 bases between. The germline V gene encodes CDR1 SGHRS and CDR2 YFSETQ. The CDR3 sequence is CASSYGGTPSNYGYTF. As DNA, the CDR3 is TGCGCCAGCAGTTATGGGGGGACGCCCTCTAACTATGGCTACACCTTC.

J is TRBJ1-2 and V is TRBV7-2; a possible D gene is TRBD1 (5 bases). Germline assignment: CDR1 SGHTA and CDR2 FQGNSA. The ends were cut back, 2 bases at V and 8 bases at J, with 12 bases in the middle. This CDR3 is 13 amino acids long. The CDR3 coding sequence is TGTGCCAGCAGCTTATTTCGGGGGGGAGGCTACACCTTC. It translates to CASSLFRGGGYTF.

In nucleotides, the CDR3 is TGTGCCAGCAGGGGGTGGGAGTCAGCTAACTATGGCTACACCTTC. Translated, it gives CASRGWESANYGYTF. The chain joins TRBV5-6 to TRBJ1-2; D gene ambiguous. CDR3 length equals 15 residues. V lost 5 bases and J 0 bases, leaving 14 bases between the germline ends. Germline CDR1 is SGHDT and CDR2 is YYEEEE.

This chain links TRBV5-1 with TRBJ2-4; D call uncertain. Germline loops: CDR1 SGHRS, CDR2 YFSETQ. CDR3 length equals 16 residues. Trimming took off 7 bases at V and 0 bases at J, with 17 bases between the two ends. This chain's CDR3 is CASCSGFGGAKNIQYF. The CDR3 DNA follows: TGCGCCAGCTGCTCCGGCTTTGGCGGAGCCAAAAACATTCAGTACTTC. Looking up the rest from reference TRBV5-1 and TRBJ2-4 gives the full variable domain: KAGVTQTPRYLIKTRGQQVTLSCSPISGHRSVSWYQQTPGQGLQFLFEYFSETQRNKGNFPGRFSGRQFSNSRSEMNVSTLELGDSALYLCASCSGFGGAKNIQYFGAGTRLSVL.

The chain links TRBV30 to TRBJ1-6; D gene unclear. V was cut by 4 bases and J by 0 bases, with 16 bases left in between. Germline lookup yields CDR1 GTSNPN and CDR2 SVGIG (reference sequence). This CDR3 is 17 amino acids long. CDR3 residues: CAWKVGSKSSYNSPLHF. In DNA, the CDR3 is TGTGCCTGGAAGGTGGGCAGCAAGAGCTCCTATAATTCACCCCTCCACTTT.

The J gene is TRBJ2-7, the V gene TRBV7-6, with 10 positions matching TRBD1. CDR3 size: 15 residues. The germline gives CDR1 SGHVS, CDR2 FNYEAQ. V lost 3 bases and J lost 5; bases outside the gene matches: 7. CDR3 sequence reads: CASSLTGTGVHEQYF. CDR3 nucleotide sequence: TGTGCCAGCAGCTTGACCGGGACAGGGGTCCACGAGCAGTACTTC.

The chain is built from TRBV5-6 and TRBJ2-1, with 8 nucleotides matching TRBD1. Germline lookup yields CDR1 SGHDT and CDR2 YYEEEE. The J segment lost 4 bases and the V segment lost 3 bases, leaving 9 bases of the junction unmatched. The CDR3 has 16 residues. Written as DNA, the CDR3 is TGTGCCAGCAGCTCTTCCTTGGACAGGGCTTACAATGAGCAGTTCTTC. Its translation: CASSSSLDRAYNEQFF.

The chain has TRBV19 and TRBJ2-3; D might be TRBD1 (5 bases). V lost 4 bases and J 2 bases, leaving 19 bases between the germline ends. The CDR3 contains 17 residues. The V gene's germline CDR1 is LNHDA and CDR2 SQIVND (reference sequence). The CDR3, as DNA: TGTGCCAGTAGTAAGGGCCCCGGACACCACCCCACAGATACGCAGTATTTT. This translates into CASSKGPGHHPTDTQYF.

This chain joins TRBV2 and TRBJ2-7; D gene ambiguous. CDR1 is SNHLY, CDR2 FYNNEI, per germline. Trimming removed 5 bases at V and 6 bases at J, with 17 bases between. This CDR3 spans 14 amino acids. CDR3 nucleotide sequence: TGTGCCAGCAGTATCGAGATCCCTCGCTCCGAGCAGTACTTC. Its translation: CASSIEIPRSEQYF.